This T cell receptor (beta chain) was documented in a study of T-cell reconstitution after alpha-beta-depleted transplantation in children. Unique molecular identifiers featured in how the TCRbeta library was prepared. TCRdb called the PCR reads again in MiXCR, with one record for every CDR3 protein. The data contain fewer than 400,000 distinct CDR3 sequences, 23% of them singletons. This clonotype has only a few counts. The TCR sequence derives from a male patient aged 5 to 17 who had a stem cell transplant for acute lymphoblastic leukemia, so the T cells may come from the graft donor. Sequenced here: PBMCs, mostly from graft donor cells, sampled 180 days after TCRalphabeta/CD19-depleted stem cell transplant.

The CDR3 coding sequence is TGTGCCAGCAGTTGGCCTTGGGAACCTAGCACAGATACGCAGTATTTT. This encodes CASSWPWEPSTDTQYF. The chain combines TRBV12-3 or TRBV12-4 with TRBJ2-3; D gene ambiguous. There are 16 residues in the CDR3. Trimming removed 4 bases from V and 0 bases from J, with 14 bases in between.